The 3 T cell receptor beta chains below were found in one sample sequenced in a study of Ad26.COV2.S vaccination and SARS-CoV-2 variants. Assay used: immunoSEQ multiplex PCR; TCRdb lists only in-frame clones, some missing. The sample carries some 350,000 clones, 92% recorded once. The sequenced sample was peripheral blood, obtained after recovery from COVID-19. The receptor set was obtained from a human donor who had recovered from COVID-19.

The chain recombines TRBV3-1 (or the pseudogene TRBV3-2) with TRBJ1-1; D not resolved. CDR1 is LGHDT and CDR2 is YNNKEL in the germline V gene (reference sequence). Trimming removed 4 bases from V and 0 bases from J, with 15 bases in between. CDR3 length: 16 amino acids. The CDR3 loop is CASSPGPTQMNTEAFF. The CDR3 DNA follows: TGTGCCAGCAGCCCCGGACCCACCCAAATGAACACTGAAGCTTTCTTT.

J is TRBJ1-5 and V is TRBV27, with 8 bases lining up with TRBD1. The junction had 2 bases not matched to a gene; V was cut back by 5 bases and J by 5 bases. The V gene's germline CDR1 is MNHEY and CDR2 SMNVEV (reference sequence). The CDR3 has 13 amino acids. For the CDR3, the DNA is TGTGCCAGCAGTGACAGGGGAGATCAGCCCCAGCATTTT. Protein: CASSDRGDQPQHF.

The V gene is TRBV4-3, the J gene TRBJ2-2; a weak D match, TRBD2 (5 bases). Trimming stripped 4 bases from V and 7 bases from J, with 16 bases between. CDR1 LGHNA and CDR2 YSLEER come from the germline V gene. CDR3 length: 15 residues. As DNA, the CDR3 is TGCGCCAGCAGCCCATTCTCGGGGTGGAACGGGGAGCTGTTTTTT. Protein: CASSPFSGWNGELFF.